The entry below gives a single TCR beta chain sequence along with its context. Its antigen is unidentified. Germline CDR1 and CDR2: DFQATT and SNEGSKA (reference sequence). Trimming removed 0 bases at V and 2 bases at J, with 11 bases between. The CDR3 is 14 amino acids. For the second PCR, which ran for about 6 to 12 cycles, a sample-barcoded 5' primer and a J-beta primer mix were used. TCRdb analysed the 5' RACE reads with MiXCR anew, one entry per CDR3 protein. The table shows 1.5 million to 2 million distinct CDR3 sequences, with 28% occurring only once. These data are taken from a study of blood T cells in healthy people across ages. Study-wide points: Fewer expanded clones and more diversity marked long-lived versus aged donors. Per million T cells, the diversity of TCR beta decreased roughly linearly as age advanced.

The V gene is TRBV20-1, the J gene TRBJ2-7, with D possibly being TRBD1 (5 bases). The TCR sequence derives from a woman in her 30s in good health. Sequencing input: blood. The DNA of the CDR3 is TGCAGTGCTAGAGACGACAGCGCTGCCTACGAGCAGTACTTC. Its translation is CSARDDSAAYEQYF.